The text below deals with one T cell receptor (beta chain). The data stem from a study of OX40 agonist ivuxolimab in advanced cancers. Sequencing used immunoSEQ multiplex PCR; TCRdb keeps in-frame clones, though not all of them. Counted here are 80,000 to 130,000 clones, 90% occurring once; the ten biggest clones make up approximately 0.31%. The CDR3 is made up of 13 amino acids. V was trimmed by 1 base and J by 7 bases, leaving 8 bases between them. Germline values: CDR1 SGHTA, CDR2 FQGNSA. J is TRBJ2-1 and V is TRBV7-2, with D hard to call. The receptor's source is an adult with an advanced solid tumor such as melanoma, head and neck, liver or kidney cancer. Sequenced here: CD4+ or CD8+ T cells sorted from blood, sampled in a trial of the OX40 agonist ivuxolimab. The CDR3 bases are TGTGCCAGCAGCTTAGGGAGAAGTAATGAGCAGTTCTTC. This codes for CASSLGRSNEQFF.